This record looks at one T cell receptor beta chain sequence and its context. In this sample, this clone turned up a few times. Its binding antigen is unknown. Base-call qualities are not available, and no considerably larger clone is one nucleotide away. This sample was included in a study of cytomegalovirus exposure and HLA in healthy donors (TCRdb year 2017). Background for the entire study: A later analysis indicated that the 120 validation repertoires were generated on the platform also employed for the 670 or so repertoires of the first cohort. The aim of the study was to test whether cataloging public T cell receptors could identify signatures of past pathogen exposure. Along with the roughly 710-subject first cohort, a separate validation cohort of more than 90 different subjects was used. High-throughput TCR immunosequencing, statistical association of individual TCRs with disease status, and machine learning were combined to predict cytomegalovirus infection status.

What the work shows at the level of the full study, not this receptor alone: A later analysis found that TCRs clustered in the first cohort also tended to co-occur in the 120 validation repertoires, with more than 90% of cluster scores above 0. Most TCR sequences were observed very rarely across donors, whereas some public TCRs were present in many individuals. The authors suggested that the approach could potentially be extended to other disease states and immunological phenotypes. A total of about 150 TCR beta chains were listed by the study as associated with cytomegalovirus. The classifier was reported to diagnose cytomegalovirus status with high specificity and sensitivity in both the original cohort and the validation cohort. A few of the identified cytomegalovirus-associated TCR beta chains were confirmed in vitro to be specific for cytomegalovirus antigens. All 110 or so repertoires were used to score co-occurrence in the validation cohort in a later analysis, because that analysis had no HLA typing for the cohort.

Donors formed part of the validation cohort, which comprised 120 subjects and was distinct from the first cohort of under 850 subjects. The library was made by the immunoSEQ multiplex PCR assay. The study's processing was this. A statistical classification framework was built for diagnosing cytomegalovirus status from the catalog of TCR beta chain sequences. In TCRdb, the immuneACCESS table is reduced to in-frame sequences with V and J assigned. These tables do not hold every clone; where another copy was compared, an unresolved V gene accounts for under half, and the others remain unexplained. The DNA was the basis for D and trimming; V, J and clone size are from that table. The sample contains about 160,000 clones, 70% to 90% of them found a single time. The ten most abundant clones make up 2.5% to 3% of the sample. This clonotype was obtained from a man between 18 and 29 years old in good health and CMV-seronegative. The specimen sequenced was PBMCs.

The DNA is as follows: TGTGCCAGCTCACCCCCGGGGGTCGTCAATCAGCCCCAGCATTTT. It codes for CASSPPGVVNQPQHF. The rearranged segments are TRBV18 and TRBJ1-5; the D gene is possibly TRBD1, with 5 bases matching. V is reduced by 3 bases and J by 3 bases, leaving a spacing of 12 bases between them. There are 15 amino acids in the CDR3, from cysteine to phenylalanine inclusive. Left in the record is the CDR3 DNA by itself, 45 bases read in frame from the first base. The germline V gene supplies CDR1 KGHSH and CDR2 LQKENI. With the portions outside the CDR3 filled from the reference TRBV18 and TRBJ1-5 genes, the complete variable region becomes NAGVMQNPRHLVRRRGQEARLRCSPMKGHSHVYWYRQLPEEGLKFMVYLQKENIIDESGMPKERFSAEFPKEGPSILRIQQVVRGDSAAYFCASSPPGVVNQPQHFGDGTRLSIL.